The 20 T cell receptor beta chains below come from one sample, sequenced in a study of Ad26.COV2.S vaccination and SARS-CoV-2 variants. Treatment defined: roughly 19 received Ad26.COV2.S at low or high dose, single or two shots; 5 received placebo; per-sample allocation not given. Sampling was performed 63 days after the first vaccine or placebo injection. TCRdb's copy holds only in-frame clones and misses some; the assay was immunoSEQ multiplex PCR. In the table there are 350,000 to 500,000 clones, roughly 87% of which are singletons. Here the sequenced sample was peripheral blood, taken in a trial of Ad26.COV2.S vaccine versus placebo. The receptor set was obtained from a person between 18 and 59 years old who received the Ad26.COV2.S COVID-19 vaccine or a placebo.

The chain combines TRBV7-9 with TRBJ2-3, with 10 bases identical to TRBD2. With 7 bases clipped from V and 6 bases from J, the junction kept 7 bases outside the gene matches. Germline V CDR1 and CDR2: SEHNR, FQNEAQ (reference sequence). This CDR3 contains 14 residues. The CDR3 bases are TGTGCCAGCACGCTAGCGGGAGTAGAGGATACGCAGTATTTT. This codes for CASTLAGVEDTQYF.

The rearrangement uses TRBV28 and TRBJ2-5, with 12 nucleotides matching TRBD2. This CDR3 has 17 residues. J gave up 4 bases and V 4 bases, and 10 bases lay outside the gene matches. CDR1 is MDHEN, CDR2 SYDVKM, per germline. CDR3 in amino acids: CASSSRLAGEGLETQYF. The CDR3 coding sequence is TGTGCCAGCAGTTCAAGACTAGCGGGAGAAGGGTTAGAGACCCAGTACTTC.

The CDR3 protein is CASSYEGAGGNIQYF. The CDR3 DNA follows: TGTGCCAGCAGTTACGAGGGCGCGGGGGGTAACATTCAGTACTTC. The chain links TRBV6-2 or TRBV6-3 to TRBJ2-4, with TRBD2 matching over 8 bases. From germline, CDR1 is MNHEY and CDR2 SVGEGT. With 2 bases clipped from V and 7 bases from J, the junction kept 7 bases outside the gene matches. The CDR3 length is 15 residues.

The chain links TRBV6-4 to TRBJ2-1; 10 positions agree with TRBD1. With 2 bases clipped from V and 4 bases from J, the junction kept 2 bases outside the gene matches. CDR3 length: 15 amino acids. Germline-derived CDR1 and CDR2 are MRHNA and SNTAGT. The CDR3 reads CASSDRDRGYNEQFF. CDR3 sequence (DNA): TGTGCCAGCAGTGACCGGGACAGGGGTTACAATGAGCAGTTCTTC.

Only one count was recorded for this clone. The chain recombines TRBV4-2 with TRBJ1-2, with D tentatively TRBD1 (5 bases). The CDR3 is 15 amino acids. Looked up from germline, CDR1 is LGHNA and CDR2 is YNFKEQ. The V end was cut by 1 base, the J end by 5 bases, with 14 bases between. CDR3: CASSQGPGLGYGYTF. The CDR3 region has the DNA TGTGCCAGCAGCCAAGGACCGGGGCTCGGGTATGGCTACACCTTC.

This clone was seen a handful of times. This specimen includes other DNA sequences encoding the same CDR3. The genes are TRBV3-1 (or the pseudogene TRBV3-2) and TRBJ1-1; D remains ambiguous. This CDR3 is built from 12 residues. V lost 1 base and J lost 5, with 5 bases in between. CDR1 is LGHDT, CDR2 YNNKEL, per germline (reference sequence). The DNA of the CDR3 is TGTGCCAGCAGCCAAGGTGGGACTGAAGCTTTCTTT. As protein: CASSQGGTEAFF.

Only one count was recorded for this clone. The V call is TRBV5-4, the J call TRBJ2-7, with TRBD1 matching over 10 bases. The CDR3 is made up of 13 amino acids. The germline V gene encodes CDR1 SGHNT and CDR2 YYREEE (reference sequence). The ends lost 4 bases at V and 6 bases at J; junction bases unmatched: 4. This chain's CDR3 is CASSGTGVSEQYF. The DNA for the CDR3 is TGTGCCAGCAGCGGGACAGGGGTGAGCGAGCAGTACTTC.

The V and J genes are TRBV24-1 and TRBJ2-3, with 7 bases lining up with TRBD1. The CDR3 length is 18 residues. Germline CDR1 KGHDR, CDR2 SFDVKD. Trimming cost V 5 bases and J 12 bases; bases outside gene matches: 25. In nucleotides, the CDR3 is TGTGCCACCAGTGGTCCCCCCGGACAGGTCGGGACCGTCAGTTCTCAGTATTTT. Its protein product is CATSGPPGQVGTVSSQYF.

The rearrangement links TRBV7-9 to TRBJ1-2; D possibly corresponds to TRBD1 (6 bases). Looked up from germline, CDR1 is SEHNR and CDR2 is FQNEAQ (reference sequence). The CDR3 is 14 residues long. Deletions cut 4 bases from V and 7 bases from J, with 16 bases between. CDR3 in amino acids: CASSYRDIRGGYTF. CDR3 bases: TGTGCCAGCAGCTACAGGGACATCAGAGGTGGCTACACCTTC.

The chain carries TRBV18 and TRBJ2-7; tentative D call: TRBD2 (6 bases). The germline gives CDR1 KGHSH, CDR2 LQKENI. The CDR3 has 16 amino acids. Trimming shortened V by 0 bases and J by 2 bases, and 14 bases separated the two germline ends. The CDR3, as DNA: TGTGCCAGCTCACCACCGGGAGTAGCGGAGGCCTACGAGCAGTACTTC. It yields the protein CASSPPGVAEAYEQYF.

CDR3 nucleotide sequence: TGTGCCAGCAGCGGGGACTTGAAAACCTACGAGCAGTACTTC. Amino acids: CASSGDLKTYEQYF. The rearrangement uses TRBV6-4 and TRBJ2-7; D perhaps matches TRBD2 (6 bases). This CDR3 has 14 residues. The ends were cut back, 6 bases at V and 2 bases at J, with 14 bases in the middle. Germline CDR1 is MRHNA and CDR2 is SNTAGT.

This chain connects TRBV9 to TRBJ2-3, with D unclear. The CDR3 totals 14 residues. Germline CDR1 SGDLS, CDR2 YYNGEE. Trimming took 3 bases from V and 4 from J, leaving 12 bases between them. Here the CDR3 DNA reads TGTGCCAGCAGCGGCGGACCCGGGTCAGATACGCAGTATTTT. The encoded protein is CASSGGPGSDTQYF.

The chain uses TRBV5-6 and TRBJ2-7, with D possibly being TRBD1 (6 bases). This CDR3 comprises 16 residues. Germline V CDR1 and CDR2: SGHDT, YYEEEE. Trimming removed 4 bases from V and 1 base from J, with 18 bases in between. The CDR3 spells CASSGDGTGRSYEQYF. The CDR3 DNA reads as TGTGCCAGCAGCGGCGACGGTACAGGGCGATCCTACGAGCAGTACTTC.

The rearrangement uses TRBV5-4 and TRBJ2-7; TRBD2 aligns across 10 bases. The V gene end was trimmed by 4 bases and the J gene end by 3 bases; junction bases not matched to a gene: 4. CDR1 is SGHNT and CDR2 is YYREEE in the germline V gene (reference sequence). The CDR3 totals 14 residues. The CDR3: CASSPRTSGYEQYF. CDR3 DNA: TGTGCCAGCAGCCCCAGGACTAGCGGCTACGAGCAGTACTTC.

This clone was detected ten times or more. The chain employs TRBV6-2 or TRBV6-3 and TRBJ2-1; 16 bases are shared with TRBD2. Germline values: CDR1 MNHEY, CDR2 SVGEGT. V was pared by 2 bases and J by 5 bases, with 6 bases of the junction left unmatched. This CDR3 has 18 residues. CDR3 sequence: CASSYAGLAGGPHNEQFF. The CDR3 DNA follows: TGTGCCAGCAGTTACGCGGGACTAGCGGGAGGGCCCCACAATGAGCAGTTCTTC.

The chain carries TRBV6-1 and TRBJ1-1; no clear D. The CDR3 is 13 amino acids. Trimming took off 1 base at V and 4 bases at J, with 7 bases between the two ends. Germline V gives CDR1 MNHNS, CDR2 SASEGT. The CDR3 DNA reads TGTGCCAGCAGTGAAGAGTCTTTCACTGAAGCTTTCTTT. Translation gives CASSEESFTEAFF.

This chain connects TRBV27 to TRBJ2-1, with 7 bases matching TRBD2. The CDR3 is 16 amino acids. V was pared by 0 bases and J by 5 bases, with 7 bases of the junction left unmatched. Germline V gene data show CDR1 as MNHEY and CDR2 as SMNVEV (reference sequence). Here the CDR3 reads CASSLSSGEYNNEQFF. CDR3 bases: TGTGCCAGCAGTTTATCCAGCGGGGAGTATAACAATGAGCAGTTCTTC.

The chain employs TRBV15 and TRBJ2-7, with a tentative D call TRBD2 (6 bases). The V end lost 5 bases, the J end lost 1 base, and 12 bases lay between the germline ends. The V gene's germline CDR1 is LNHNV and CDR2 YYDKDF (reference sequence). This CDR3 comprises 14 residues. CDR3 sequence: CATSERAGSYEQYF. CDR3 coding DNA: TGTGCCACCAGCGAGCGGGCGGGTTCCTACGAGCAGTACTTC.

The rearrangement links TRBV28 to TRBJ1-1; a possible D gene is TRBD1 (6 bases). CDR3 length: 16 amino acids. Germline V gene lookup returns CDR1 MDHEN and CDR2 SYDVKM. Trimming removed 5 bases at V and 0 bases at J, with 16 bases between. The CDR3 protein is CASSPQTGFLNTEAFF. CDR3 DNA sequence: TGTGCCAGCAGTCCACAGACAGGCTTTTTGAACACTGAAGCTTTCTTT.

The chain carries TRBV11-3 and TRBJ2-2; 10 positions agree with TRBD1. J lost 3 bases, V lost 5 bases, and 6 bases had no gene match. CDR1 and CDR2 from the germline V gene are SGHNT and YENEEA. This CDR3 is built from 16 residues. CDR3 sequence (DNA): TGTGCCAGCAGCCATGGACAGGGGGTAGACACCGGGGAGCTGTTTTTT. Translation: CASSHGQGVDTGELFF.